Listed here are 2 T cell receptor beta chains from one sample, sequenced in a study of T cell repertoires in cytomegalovirus infection. MiXCR was run by TCRdb on the reads, yielding one entry per CDR3 protein. The sample lists about 140,000 distinct CDR3 sequences, 5.5% to 7% occurring once. The sequencing input was PBMCs. The receptors shown here come from a human donor in good health (CMV status not recorded). Some clones in this sample may be carry-over from other donors' samples.

This clonotype was counted at least ten times. The CDR3, as DNA: TGTGCTAGTGGGACAGGGGACCAGACCCAGTACTTC. Amino acids: CASGTGDQTQYF. The chain combines TRBV12-5 with TRBJ2-5; the match to TRBD1 covers 8 bases. CDR1 is LGHNT, CDR2 FRNRAP, per germline. The ends lost 6 bases at V and 6 bases at J; junction bases unmatched: 3. The CDR3 is 12 amino acids.

This clonotype has ten or more counts. V gene TRBV7-3 combines with J gene TRBJ2-1; 10 nucleotides match TRBD2. The CDR3 sequence is 17 residues long. J was trimmed by 2 bases and V by 1 base; bases with no gene match: 5. Germline loops: CDR1 SGHTA, CDR2 FQGTGA. The CDR3 region has the DNA TGTGCCAGCAGCTTAAGGTCTCTAGCGGGGGCCTACAATGAGCAGTTCTTC. Translation: CASSLRSLAGAYNEQFF.